Listed here are 20 T cell receptor beta chains from one sample, sequenced in a study of blood T cell repertoires in COVID-19. The data were produced by immunoSEQ multiplex PCR, yet TCRdb's version contains in-frame clones alone and is incomplete. The repertoire holds 300,000 to 400,000 clones, with roughly nine tenths as singletons. Material for sequencing was PBMCs or T cells enriched from blood (not recorded which). These receptors were obtained from a woman in her twenties or thirties who had been exposed to COVID-19.

V and J are TRBV12-3 or TRBV12-4 and TRBJ2-7; no clear D gene. This CDR3 has 13 residues. V lost 1 base to trimming and J lost 3 bases, with 7 bases between them. DNA of the CDR3: TGTGCCAGCAGTTTAGGACACGGCTACGAGCAGTACTTC. Translation: CASSLGHGYEQYF.

This chain uses TRBV2 with TRBJ1-5, with unresolved D. CDR1 and CDR2 (germline): SNHLY, FYNNEI. This CDR3 is built from 16 residues. Trimming shortened V by 3 bases and J by 0 bases, and 12 bases separated the two germline ends. The CDR3 DNA follows: TGTGCCAGCAGTGAGAGCCCGCTCTTTAGCAATCAGCCCCAGCATTTT. This encodes CASSESPLFSNQPQHF.

This rearrangement joins TRBV10-1 to TRBJ2-7; perhaps TRBD1 as D (6 bases). The CDR3 has 15 amino acids. CDR1 and CDR2 from the germline V gene are WNHNN and SYGVQD (reference sequence). Trimming took off 3 bases at V and 3 bases at J, with 15 bases between the two ends. CDR3: CASSECGRDNYEQYF. The DNA for the CDR3 is TGCGCCAGCAGTGAATGCGGCAGGGACAACTACGAGCAGTACTTC.

The J gene is TRBJ2-7, the V gene TRBV3-1 (or the pseudogene TRBV3-2), with 8 bases matching TRBD2. V lost 3 bases to trimming and J lost 7 bases; unmatched junction nucleotides: 11. The germline gives CDR1 LGHDT, CDR2 YNNKEL (reference sequence). This CDR3 spans 15 amino acids. The CDR3 DNA follows: TGTGCCAGCAGCCAGATAAGCGGGGGCGGGAGGGAGCAGTACTTC. It encodes CASSQISGGGREQYF.

The J gene is TRBJ1-5, the V gene TRBV6-1; D is unclear. The CDR3 sequence is 13 residues long. Germline V gene data show CDR1 as MNHNS and CDR2 as SASEGT. V shed 3 bases and J shed 5 bases, with 8 bases lying between them. CDR3 nucleotide sequence: TGTGCCAGCAGTGAGGACTACCATCAGCCCCAGCATTTT. It is translated as CASSEDYHQPQHF.

The genes are TRBV4-3 and TRBJ2-7, with 7 bases lining up with TRBD2. V lost 0 bases and J lost 1; bases outside the gene matches: 3. The CDR3 sequence is 15 residues long. Germline CDR1 reads LGHNA; CDR2 reads YSLEER. In DNA form, the CDR3 reads TGCGCCAGCAGCCAAGAAAGGGGAGGGTCCTACGAGCAGTACTTC. This sequence encodes CASSQERGGSYEQYF.

Points on this clone: At one end the junction does not follow the germline gene, possibly because of a read error. V is TRBV7-2 and J is TRBJ2-3, with a possible D match to TRBD2 (5 bases). CDR1 is SGHTA, CDR2 FQGNSA, per germline. CDR3 size: 14 residues. The chain's CDR3 is CASTLATWADTQYF. The CDR3 DNA sequence: TGTGCCAGCACCTTAGCGACTTGGGCAGATACGCAGTATTTT.

The chain uses TRBV4-1 and TRBJ1-2, with 8 nucleotides matching TRBD1. V was clipped by 0 bases and J by 7 bases; unmatched bases: 7. The germline CDR1 and CDR2 sequences are MGHRA and YSYEKL. This CDR3 has 15 residues. The CDR3 protein is CASSQDPRGQSGYTF. For the CDR3, the DNA is TGCGCCAGCAGCCAAGATCCCAGGGGGCAGAGTGGCTACACCTTC.

The chain combines TRBV5-6 with TRBJ1-2, with TRBD1 matching 11 bases. The J segment lost 7 bases and the V segment lost 4 bases, leaving 15 bases of the junction unmatched. Per the germline V gene, CDR1 is SGHDT and CDR2 is YYEEEE. The CDR3 totals 17 residues. The CDR3 DNA follows: TGTGCCAGCAGCCCGGACAGGGGGCGTACTCCCGCTCGTGGCTACACCTTC. Protein product: CASSPDRGRTPARGYTF. Combining the CDR3 with reference TRBV5-6 and TRBJ1-2 gives the whole variable domain DAGVTQSPTHLIKTRGQQVTLRCSPKSGHDTVSWYQQALGQGPQFIFQYYEEEERQRGNFPDRFSGHQFPNYSSELNVNALLLGDSALYLCASSPDRGRTPARGYTFGSGTRLTVV.

V is TRBV5-1 and J is TRBJ2-3; D is undetermined. CDR3 length: 16 residues. Trimming left V 0 bases short and J 0 bases short, with 11 bases between. Germline assignment: CDR1 SGHRS and CDR2 YFSETQ. The CDR3 coding sequence is TGCGCCAGCAGCTTGGCCCACAGAAGGAGCACAGATACGCAGTATTTT. This sequence encodes CASSLAHRRSTDTQYF.

The rearrangement uses TRBV5-1 and TRBJ2-2; maybe TRBD1 (6 bases). Trimming removed 4 bases at V and 6 bases at J, with 10 bases between. The CDR3 loop spans 13 amino acids. Looked up from germline, CDR1 is SGHRS and CDR2 is YFSETQ. CDR3 loop: CASSVQGPGELFF. The CDR3, as DNA: TGCGCCAGCAGCGTACAGGGCCCCGGGGAGCTGTTTTTT.

This clone was detected only once. This chain joins TRBV6-5 and TRBJ1-1, with D unresolved. This CDR3 region has 14 residues. The germline V gene encodes CDR1 MNHEY and CDR2 SVGAGI. The ends were cut back, 2 bases at V and 7 bases at J, with 14 bases in the middle. CDR3 region: CASSYRGGLSEAFF. The CDR3 DNA reads as TGTGCCAGCAGTTACCGGGGAGGGTTAAGTGAAGCTTTCTTT.

This clone has just one count. The chain combines TRBV4-1 with TRBJ2-2; TRBD2 is a possible D gene (6 bases). The CDR3 is made up of 17 amino acids. Trimming took 1 base from V and 4 from J, leaving 16 bases between them. Germline CDR1 reads MGHRA; CDR2 reads YSYEKL. CDR3 in amino acids: CASSQGRRGSSTGELFF. Written as DNA, the CDR3 is TGCGCCAGCAGCCAAGGGAGGAGGGGTTCGAGCACCGGGGAGCTGTTTTTT.

This clone came up once. V and J are TRBV10-3 and TRBJ1-2; 11 positions agree with TRBD1. In germline, CDR1 is ENHRY, CDR2 SYGVKD. The CDR3 sequence is 18 residues long. V trimming: 3 bases; J trimming: 4 bases; junction bases outside the gene matches: 13. The CDR3 bases are TGTGCCATCAGTGAACCTGGACAGGGGGCCGGATCTGCCTATGGCTACACCTTC. Translation gives CAISEPGQGAGSAYGYTF.

This chain uses TRBV3-1 (or the pseudogene TRBV3-2) with TRBJ1-1, with 10 nucleotides matching TRBD1. Germline-derived CDR1 and CDR2 are LGHDT and YNNKEL (reference sequence). Trimming took 5 bases from V and 0 from J; bases not matched to a gene: 6. This CDR3 comprises 16 residues. CDR3 sequence (DNA): TGTGCCAGCAGCACCGGGACAGGGGCGTTGAACACTGAAGCTTTCTTT. It encodes CASSTGTGALNTEAFF.

The chain employs TRBV3-1 (or the pseudogene TRBV3-2) and TRBJ1-1; D is unclear. Germline lookup yields CDR1 LGHDT and CDR2 YNNKEL (reference sequence). Trimming stripped 3 bases from V and 5 bases from J, with 13 bases between. The CDR3 runs to 14 residues. In nucleotides, the CDR3 is TGTGCCAGCAGCCACCGAGGCAGAAGGACTGAAGCTTTCTTT. Its translation is CASSHRGRRTEAFF.

The genes are TRBV27 and TRBJ2-7; 9 positions match TRBD1. Germline assignment: CDR1 MNHEY and CDR2 SMNVEV (reference sequence). This CDR3 has 15 amino acids. V was clipped by 8 bases and J by 8 bases; unmatched bases: 16. The CDR3, as DNA: TGTGCCAGCGGGACATCCGGGACAGGGCCAGAAAAGCAGTACTTC. It is translated as CASGTSGTGPEKQYF.

This rearrangement joins TRBV19 to TRBJ1-2, with D unresolved. Germline-derived CDR1 and CDR2 are LNHDA and SQIVND (reference sequence). V lost 5 bases and J lost 0, with 7 bases in between. The CDR3 has 13 amino acids. This CDR3 reads CASSPPANYGYTF. The CDR3 nucleotides read TGTGCCAGTAGTCCCCCAGCTAACTATGGCTACACCTTC.

This chain joins TRBV27 and TRBJ2-3; TRBD1 agrees at 9 bases. Germline CDR1 and CDR2: MNHEY and SMNVEV (reference sequence). The CDR3 loop spans 15 amino acids. J gave up 6 bases and V 4 bases, and 8 bases lay outside the gene matches. In DNA form, the CDR3 reads TGTGCCAGCAGTTCCAGAACAGGGGGCGGGGATACGCAGTATTTT. Protein product: CASSSRTGGGDTQYF.

The V and J genes are TRBV7-5 and TRBJ2-2; the table names TRBD2, a call not compared with the DNA. TRBV7-5 is a listed pseudogene. The CDR3 loop spans 16 amino acids. CDR3 nucleotides: TGTGCCAGAAGCCGCCGGGTCACCGCGAACACCGGGGAGCTGTTTTTT. It is translated as CARSRRVTANTGELFF.